The 25 T cell receptor beta chains reported below all come from one sample, sequenced in a study of shared clonotypes between healthy human individuals. The repertoire was sequenced with immunoSEQ multiplex PCR; TCRdb's copy has only in-frame clones and lacks some. The sample includes approximately 320,000 clones, over 75% of them seen just once. Sequenced sample: memory CD8+ T cells sorted from blood. The subset was: CD45RO+ cells pooled with CCR7-negative TemRA cells. The receptors stem from a man aged 18 to 35 in good health.

This sequence joins TRBV18 and TRBJ1-5; the D is unclear. The CDR3 runs to 12 residues. Trimming shortened V by 3 bases and J by 6 bases, and 6 bases separated the two germline ends. CDR1 is KGHSH, CDR2 LQKENI, per germline. In DNA form, the CDR3 reads TGTGCCAGCTCACCGGGAATTCAGCCCCAGCATTTT. Translated: CASSPGIQPQHF.

The V call is TRBV11-2, the J call TRBJ2-1, with D hard to call. The germline CDR1 and CDR2 sequences are SGHAT and FQNNGV. V gave up 0 bases and J gave up 4 bases, with 10 bases separating them. This CDR3 is 15 amino acids long. CDR3 nucleotides: TGTGCCAGCAGCTTAGATCCCCAAACTTACAATGAGCAGTTCTTC. Protein: CASSLDPQTYNEQFF.

This clone was observed a single time. This sequence joins TRBV19 and TRBJ1-1; D remains unclear. Deletions cut 3 bases from V and 7 bases from J, with 15 bases between. This CDR3 has 14 residues. The germline V gene encodes CDR1 LNHDA and CDR2 SQIVND (reference sequence). CDR3 amino acids: CASSIFGWEYEAFF. CDR3 in DNA: TGTGCCAGTAGTATCTTCGGTTGGGAGTATGAAGCTTTCTTT.

As to this clone: Sequence at one end of the junction differs from germline and may be a read error. The V call is TRBV7-7, the J call TRBJ2-5; 12 nucleotides line up with TRBD2. This CDR3 is built from 22 residues. Germline lookup yields CDR1 SSHAT and CDR2 FNYEAQ (reference sequence). The CDR3 DNA follows: TGTGCTAGCAGCTTAGCAGTCCCGGTCGGACTAGCGGGGCCCGACAACCAAGAGACCCAGTACTTC. Its protein product is CASSLAVPVGLAGPDNQETQYF. Full variable domain (missing parts from reference TRBV7-7 and TRBJ2-5): GAGVSQSPRYKVTKRGQDVTLRCDPISSHATLYWYQQALGQGPEFLTYFNYEAQPDKSGLPSDRFSAERPEGSISTLTIQRTEQRDSAMYRCASSLAVPVGLAGPDNQETQYFGPGTRLLVL.

This clone was counted between two and nine times. The chain links TRBV5-6 to TRBJ2-1; 7 nucleotides agree with TRBD2. With 0 bases clipped from V and 7 bases from J, the junction kept 10 bases outside the gene matches. The CDR3 loop spans 16 amino acids. The germline CDR1 and CDR2 sequences are SGHDT and YYEEEE. The CDR3 DNA is TGTGCCAGCAGCTTGGGTGGCGGGAGCTCATGGAATGAGCAGTTCTTC. Protein: CASSLGGGSSWNEQFF.

Turning to this clone: Additional DNA sequences in this sample encode the identical CDR3. The rearrangement uses TRBV27 and TRBJ2-7; 7 bases agree with TRBD1. J lost 1 base, V lost 6 bases, and 3 bases had no gene match. This CDR3 comprises 13 residues. Looked up from germline, CDR1 is MNHEY and CDR2 is SMNVEV (reference sequence). The CDR3 region is CASSRQGSYEQYF. The CDR3 DNA sequence: TGTGCCAGCAGCCGACAGGGATCCTACGAGCAGTACTTC.

The chain combines TRBV27 with TRBJ2-7, with a possible D match to TRBD2 (7 bases). V was cut by 2 bases and J by 4 bases, with 12 bases left in between. CDR1 is MNHEY and CDR2 is SMNVEV in the germline V gene (reference sequence). This CDR3 has 14 residues. CDR3 sequence (DNA): TGTGCCAGCAGTTTACGGGGGGCGGCATACGAGCAGTACTTC. Translated, it gives CASSLRGAAYEQYF.

The chain couples TRBV6-5 to TRBJ2-7; perhaps D is TRBD1 or TRBD2 (5 bases each). There are 15 residues in the CDR3. Germline V CDR1 and CDR2: MNHEY, SVGAGI. V lost 3 bases and J lost 1, with 13 bases in between. The chain's CDR3 is CASSYRDVASYEQYF. CDR3 coding DNA: TGTGCCAGCAGTTATCGGGACGTGGCTTCCTACGAGCAGTACTTC.

The chain is built from TRBV7-2 and TRBJ2-1, with 12 bases that match TRBD2. Germline V gene sequence: CDR1 SGHTA, CDR2 FQGNSA. J lost 12 bases, V lost 5 bases, and 5 bases had no gene match. CDR3 length: 13 amino acids. CDR3 sequence (DNA): TGTGCCAGCAGCACGGGACTAGCGGGCCTGCAGTTCTTC. It is translated as CASSTGLAGLQFF.

J is TRBJ1-1 and V is TRBV4-3; unclear D gene. V lost 0 bases and J lost 1, with 12 bases in between. Germline CDR1 is LGHNA and CDR2 is YSLEER. The CDR3 is 16 amino acids. The CDR3 bases are TGCGCCAGCAGCCAAGATATTGGGTTACCGAACACTGAAGCTTTCTTT. As protein: CASSQDIGLPNTEAFF.

This clone is a singleton in its sample. Different DNA sequences within this sample yield the same CDR3. The J gene is TRBJ1-1, the V gene TRBV25-1; the D is unclear. CDR1 is MGHDK and CDR2 is SYGVNS in the germline V gene. Trimming took off 8 bases at V and 0 bases at J, with 4 bases between the two ends. The CDR3 extends over 11 amino acids. CDR3 protein: CASGMNTEAFF. Written as DNA, the CDR3 is TGTGCCAGCGGAATGAACACTGAAGCTTTCTTT.

The V call is TRBV9, the J call TRBJ2-5, with TRBD2 matching 14 bases. Germline CDR1 is SGDLS and CDR2 is YYNGEE. This CDR3 is 16 amino acids long. Losses at the gene ends were 4 bases for V and 5 bases for J; bases not matched to a gene: 7. The DNA for the CDR3 is TGTGCCAGCAGCTCTGGGACTAGCGGGAGTGGCGAGACCCAGTACTTC. Translation: CASSSGTSGSGETQYF.

V gene TRBV27 combines with J gene TRBJ1-6, with 7 bases matching TRBD1. J lost 7 bases, V lost 0 bases, and 0 bases had no gene match. The germline CDR1 and CDR2 sequences are MNHEY and SMNVEV (reference sequence). There are 14 residues in the CDR3. CDR3 in DNA: TGTGCCAGCAGTTTATCCAGGGGGAATTCACCCCTCCACTTT. It codes for CASSLSRGNSPLHF.

V usage is TRBV11-2 and J usage is TRBJ2-1; D is perhaps TRBD1 (5 bases). V was shortened by 4 bases and J by 10 bases, with 14 bases between the two germline ends. The CDR3 has 13 amino acids. Germline V CDR1 and CDR2: SGHAT, FQNNGV. In nucleotides, the CDR3 is TGTGCCAGCAGCTCCACGGTAGGGGAAGAGCAGTTCTTC. It is translated as CASSSTVGEEQFF. The entire variable domain, with the rest obtained from reference TRBV11-2 and TRBJ2-1, is as follows: EAGVAQSPRYKIIEKRQSVAFWCNPISGHATLYWYQQILGQGPKLLIQFQNNGVVDDSQLPKDRFSAERLKGVDSTLKIQPAKLEDSAVYLCASSSTVGEEQFFGPGTRLTVL.

CDR3 coding DNA: TGTGCCAGCAGCTTAATCAGGGGAGGGGCCAACGTCCTGACTTTC. Translating gives CASSLIRGGANVLTF. The chain carries TRBV7-8 and TRBJ2-6; a weak D match, TRBD1 (6 bases). CDR3 size: 15 residues. Germline CDR1 SGHVS, CDR2 FQNEAQ. Between the trimmed V and J ends, which lost 2 bases and 4 bases, there was a span of 9 bases.

The V call is TRBV10-3, the J call TRBJ2-1, with TRBD2 matching 7 bases. J lost 6 bases, V lost 4 bases, and 3 bases had no gene match. The CDR3 runs to 13 residues. Germline values: CDR1 ENHRY, CDR2 SYGVKD. The CDR3 is CAISGGLSNEQFF. The CDR3 nucleotides read TGTGCCATCAGTGGGGGACTATCCAATGAGCAGTTCTTC.

Turning to this clone: The same CDR3 is also encoded by other DNA sequences in this sample. The rearrangement joins TRBV7-2 to TRBJ2-5, with no clear D. Germline CDR1 is SGHTA and CDR2 is FQGNSA. CDR3 length: 14 residues. V gave up 1 base and J gave up 2 bases, with 8 bases separating them. This CDR3 is CASSLVGFQETQYF. DNA of the CDR3: TGTGCCAGCAGCTTAGTAGGTTTTCAAGAGACCCAGTACTTC.

CDR3 in DNA: TGTGCCAGCAGTTCTAGCGGGGGAGACCCCCCGTTCTTC. Its translation is CASSSSGGDPPFF. This sequence joins TRBV6-5 and TRBJ2-1, with TRBD2 identical over 10 bases. CDR3 length: 13 amino acids. Losses at the gene ends were 4 bases for V and 15 bases for J; bases not matched to a gene: 9. Germline V gene sequence: CDR1 MNHEY, CDR2 SVGAGI.

This clone was found a few times. The chain has TRBV27 and TRBJ1-2; 10 bases line up with TRBD1. Germline loops: CDR1 MNHEY, CDR2 SMNVEV (reference sequence). Losses at the gene ends were 8 bases for V and 5 bases for J; bases not matched to a gene: 8. This CDR3 contains 14 residues. Written as DNA, the CDR3 is TGTGCCAGCGGGGCCGGGACAGGGGATTATGGCTACACCTTC. Translation gives CASGAGTGDYGYTF.

The genes are TRBV6-5 and TRBJ1-1; D gene unclear. Trimming left V 0 bases short and J 11 bases short, with 19 bases between. The V gene's germline CDR1 is MNHEY and CDR2 SVGAGI. This CDR3 has 15 amino acids. The CDR3 region has the DNA TGTGCCAGCAGTTACTCGAGAGGGCTACCAAAGAAGGCTTTCTTT. It yields the protein CASSYSRGLPKKAFF.

The chain joins TRBV4-1 to TRBJ2-5; D uncertain. With 2 bases removed from V and 2 bases from J, the gap between germline ends came to 12 bases. There are 15 residues in the CDR3. Looked up from germline, CDR1 is MGHRA and CDR2 is YSYEKL. CDR3 sequence (DNA): TGCGCCAGCAGCCAACCTCGCCTACAGCAAGAGACCCAGTACTTC. It encodes CASSQPRLQQETQYF.

As DNA, the CDR3 is TGTGCCAGCAGCCTCGGGGCAGATAGACAAGAGACCCAGTACTTC. Its translation is CASSLGADRQETQYF. The rearrangement links TRBV5-4 to TRBJ2-5; D possibly uses TRBD1 or TRBD2 (5 bases each). This CDR3 spans 15 amino acids. The germline V gene has CDR1 SGHNT and CDR2 YYREEE (reference sequence). V was shortened by 4 bases and J by 2 bases, with 15 bases between the two germline ends. Using reference TRBV5-4 and TRBJ2-5 for the parts outside the CDR3, the full variable domain is ETGVTQSPTHLIKTRGQQVTLRCSSQSGHNTVSWYQQALGQGPQFIFQYYREEENGRGNFPPRFSGLQFPNYSSELNVNALELDDSALYLCASSLGADRQETQYFGPGTRLLVL.

This clone showed up many times. Other DNA sequences within the sample encode an identical CDR3. The chain couples TRBV30 to TRBJ2-2; no clear D gene. Germline V gives CDR1 GTSNPN, CDR2 SVGIG (reference sequence). V lost 0 bases and J lost 6, with 5 bases in between. CDR3 length: 12 amino acids. CDR3 coding DNA: TGTGCCTGGAGTGTCGGAGCCGGGGAGCTGTTTTTT. Amino acid sequence: CAWSVGAGELFF.

This chain uses TRBV6-5 with TRBJ2-1, with D perhaps matching TRBD1 (6 bases). Trimming stripped 5 bases from V and 6 bases from J, with 14 bases between. Germline values: CDR1 MNHEY, CDR2 SVGAGI. The CDR3 sequence is 14 residues long. The CDR3 nucleotides read TGTGCCAGCAGTCTAACAGGGTTAGGCAATGAGCAGTTCTTC. Amino acid sequence: CASSLTGLGNEQFF.

This chain links TRBV5-4 with TRBJ1-1, with D perhaps matching TRBD1 (6 bases). This CDR3 comprises 15 residues. V lost 4 bases to trimming and J lost 5 bases, with 18 bases between them. CDR1 is SGHNT and CDR2 is YYREEE in the germline V gene (reference sequence). The CDR3 coding sequence is TGTGCCAGCAGCCCGGTTTGGGGGGCGGATACTGAAGCTTTCTTT. Translated: CASSPVWGADTEAFF.